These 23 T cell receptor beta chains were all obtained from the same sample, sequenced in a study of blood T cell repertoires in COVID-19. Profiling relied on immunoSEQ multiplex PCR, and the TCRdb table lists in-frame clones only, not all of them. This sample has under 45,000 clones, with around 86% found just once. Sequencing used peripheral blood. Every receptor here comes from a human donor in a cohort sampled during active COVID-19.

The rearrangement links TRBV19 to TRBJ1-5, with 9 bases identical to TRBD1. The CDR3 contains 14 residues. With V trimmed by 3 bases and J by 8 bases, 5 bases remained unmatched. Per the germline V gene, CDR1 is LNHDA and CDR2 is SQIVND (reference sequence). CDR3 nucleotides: TGTGCCAGTAGTATGAACAGGGGGCGGGAGCCCCAGCATTTT. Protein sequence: CASSMNRGREPQHF.

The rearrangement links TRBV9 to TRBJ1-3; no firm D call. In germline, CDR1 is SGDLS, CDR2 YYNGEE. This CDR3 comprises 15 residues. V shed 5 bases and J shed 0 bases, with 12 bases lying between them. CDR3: CASSESSSSGNTIYF. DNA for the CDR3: TGTGCCAGCAGTGAAAGCTCTAGCTCTGGAAACACCATATATTTT.

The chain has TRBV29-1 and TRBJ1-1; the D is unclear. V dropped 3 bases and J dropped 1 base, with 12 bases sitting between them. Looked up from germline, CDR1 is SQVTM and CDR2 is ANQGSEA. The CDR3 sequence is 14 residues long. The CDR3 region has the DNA TGCAGCGTTGACTTCTCCTCAGAGAACACTGAAGCTTTCTTT. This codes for CSVDFSSENTEAFF.

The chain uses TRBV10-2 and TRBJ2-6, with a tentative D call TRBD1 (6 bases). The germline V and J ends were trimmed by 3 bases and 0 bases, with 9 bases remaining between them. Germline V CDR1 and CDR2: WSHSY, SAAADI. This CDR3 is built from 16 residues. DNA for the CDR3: TGCGCCAGCAGTGATCTGACAGGCTCTGGGGCCAACGTCCTGACTTTC. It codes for CASSDLTGSGANVLTF.

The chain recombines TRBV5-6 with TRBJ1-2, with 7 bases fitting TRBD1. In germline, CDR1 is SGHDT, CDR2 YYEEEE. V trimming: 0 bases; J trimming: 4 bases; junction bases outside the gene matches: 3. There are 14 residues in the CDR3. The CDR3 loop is CASSLGQGPYGYTF. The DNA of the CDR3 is TGTGCCAGCAGCTTGGGACAGGGCCCCTATGGCTACACCTTC.

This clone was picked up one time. The CDR3 spells CASSFVDREGYTF. The CDR3 DNA follows: TGTGCCAGCAGCTTCGTCGACAGGGAAGGCTACACCTTC. V gene TRBV5-4 combines with J gene TRBJ1-2; 7 bases fit TRBD1. J gave up 8 bases and V 2 bases, and 6 bases lay outside the gene matches. The CDR3 extends over 13 amino acids. Germline loops: CDR1 SGHNT, CDR2 YYREEE (reference sequence).

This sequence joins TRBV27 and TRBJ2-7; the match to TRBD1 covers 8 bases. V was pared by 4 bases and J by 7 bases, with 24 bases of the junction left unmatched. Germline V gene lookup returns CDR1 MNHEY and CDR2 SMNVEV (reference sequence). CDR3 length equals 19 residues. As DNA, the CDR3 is TGTGCCAGCAGTTCTCCGGGCTTCCGTAATACAGGGGGGACGCGGGAGCAGTACTTC. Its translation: CASSSPGFRNTGGTREQYF.

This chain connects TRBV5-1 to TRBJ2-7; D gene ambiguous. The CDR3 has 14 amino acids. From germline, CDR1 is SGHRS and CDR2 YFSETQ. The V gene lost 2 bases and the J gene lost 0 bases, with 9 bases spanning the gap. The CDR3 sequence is CASSLTTNSYEQYF. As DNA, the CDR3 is TGCGCCAGCAGCTTAACGACAAACTCCTACGAGCAGTACTTC.

CDR3 nucleotide sequence: TGTGCCAGCAGTCGCCAGGACAAGAACTATGGCTACACCTTC. It encodes CASSRQDKNYGYTF. V gene TRBV2 combines with J gene TRBJ1-2; tentative D call: TRBD1 (5 bases). V was trimmed by 5 bases and J by 2 bases, leaving 12 bases between them. Germline CDR1 SNHLY, CDR2 FYNNEI. The CDR3 is 14 amino acids.

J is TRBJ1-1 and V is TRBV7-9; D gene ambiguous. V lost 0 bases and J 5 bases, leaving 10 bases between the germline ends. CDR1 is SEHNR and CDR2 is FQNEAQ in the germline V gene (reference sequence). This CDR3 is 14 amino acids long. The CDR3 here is CASSLAHLRTEAFF. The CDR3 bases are TGTGCCAGCAGCTTAGCGCACTTGAGAACTGAAGCTTTCTTT.

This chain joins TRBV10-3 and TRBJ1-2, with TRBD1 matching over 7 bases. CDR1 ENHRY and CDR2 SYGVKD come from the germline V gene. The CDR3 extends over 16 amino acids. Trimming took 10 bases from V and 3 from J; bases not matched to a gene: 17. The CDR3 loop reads CASKGGVGVLYYGYTF. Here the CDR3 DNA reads TGTGCCAGCAAAGGGGGCGTAGGGGTCCTTTACTATGGCTACACCTTC.

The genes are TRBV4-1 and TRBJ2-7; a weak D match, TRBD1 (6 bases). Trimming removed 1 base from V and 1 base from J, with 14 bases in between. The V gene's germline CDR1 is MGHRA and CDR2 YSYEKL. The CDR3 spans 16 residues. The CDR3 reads CASSQATGSYSYEQYF. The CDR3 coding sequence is TGCGCCAGCAGCCAAGCCACAGGGAGCTATTCCTACGAGCAGTACTTC.

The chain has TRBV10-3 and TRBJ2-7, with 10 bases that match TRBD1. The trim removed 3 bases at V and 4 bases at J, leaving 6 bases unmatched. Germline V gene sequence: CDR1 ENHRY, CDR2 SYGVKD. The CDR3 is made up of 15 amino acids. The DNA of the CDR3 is TGTGCCATCAGTGATCAGGGACAGGGGTCTTACGAGCAGTACTTC. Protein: CAISDQGQGSYEQYF.

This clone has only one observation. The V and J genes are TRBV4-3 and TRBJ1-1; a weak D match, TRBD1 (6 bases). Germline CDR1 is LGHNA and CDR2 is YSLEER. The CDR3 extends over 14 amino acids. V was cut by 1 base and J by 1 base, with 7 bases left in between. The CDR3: CASSQGTANTEAFF. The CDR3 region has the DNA TGCGCCAGCAGCCAAGGGACAGCGAACACTGAAGCTTTCTTT.

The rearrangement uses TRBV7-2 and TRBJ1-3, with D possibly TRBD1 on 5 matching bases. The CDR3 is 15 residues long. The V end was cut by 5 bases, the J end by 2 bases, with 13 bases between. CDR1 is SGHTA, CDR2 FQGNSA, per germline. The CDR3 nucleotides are TGTGCCAGCAGCAAACAGGCTAAGGCTGGAAACACCATATATTTT. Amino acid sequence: CASSKQAKAGNTIYF. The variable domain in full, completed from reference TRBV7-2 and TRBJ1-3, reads GAGVSQSPSNKVTEKGKDVELRCDPISGHTALYWYRQSLGQGLEFLIYFQGNSAPDKSGLPSDRFSAERTGGSVSTLTIQRTQQEDSAVYLCASSKQAKAGNTIYFGEGSWLTVV.

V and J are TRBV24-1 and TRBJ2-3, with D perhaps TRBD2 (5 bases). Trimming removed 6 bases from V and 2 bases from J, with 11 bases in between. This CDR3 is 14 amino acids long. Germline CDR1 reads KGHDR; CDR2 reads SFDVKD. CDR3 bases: TGTGCCACCAGTTCGGGATTATACACAGATACGCAGTATTTT. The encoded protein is CATSSGLYTDTQYF.

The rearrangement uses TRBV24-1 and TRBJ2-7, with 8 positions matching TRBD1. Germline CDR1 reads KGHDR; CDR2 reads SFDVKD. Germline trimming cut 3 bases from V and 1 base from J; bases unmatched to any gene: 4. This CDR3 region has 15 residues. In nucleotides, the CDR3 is TGTGCCACCAGTGATCCTGGACAGGGTTCCTACGAGCAGTACTTC. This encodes CATSDPGQGSYEQYF.

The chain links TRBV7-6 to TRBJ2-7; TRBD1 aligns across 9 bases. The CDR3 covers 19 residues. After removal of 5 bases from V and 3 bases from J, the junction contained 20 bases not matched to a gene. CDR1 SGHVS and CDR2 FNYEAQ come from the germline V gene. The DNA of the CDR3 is TGTGCCAGCAGCCCGTTAGAACCGGGACAGGGAATTCTTGGCTACGAGCAGTACTTC. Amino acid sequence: CASSPLEPGQGILGYEQYF.

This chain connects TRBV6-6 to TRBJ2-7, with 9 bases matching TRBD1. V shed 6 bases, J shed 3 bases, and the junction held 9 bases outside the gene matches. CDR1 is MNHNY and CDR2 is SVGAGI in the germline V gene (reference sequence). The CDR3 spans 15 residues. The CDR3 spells CASSHAVDRGYEQYF. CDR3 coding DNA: TGTGCCAGCAGCCACGCTGTGGACAGGGGCTACGAGCAGTACTTC.

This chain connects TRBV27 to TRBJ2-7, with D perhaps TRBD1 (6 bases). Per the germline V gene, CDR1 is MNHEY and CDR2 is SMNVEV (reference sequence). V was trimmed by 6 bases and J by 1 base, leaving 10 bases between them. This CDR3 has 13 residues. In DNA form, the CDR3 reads TGTGCCAGCAGGATCACAGGGTCCTACGAGCAGTACTTC. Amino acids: CASRITGSYEQYF.

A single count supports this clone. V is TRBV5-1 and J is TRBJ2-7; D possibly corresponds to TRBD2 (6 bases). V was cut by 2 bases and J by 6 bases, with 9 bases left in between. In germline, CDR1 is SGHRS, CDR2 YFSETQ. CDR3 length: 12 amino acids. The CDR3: CASSFGGSEQYF. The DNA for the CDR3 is TGCGCCAGCAGCTTCGGAGGGAGCGAGCAGTACTTC.

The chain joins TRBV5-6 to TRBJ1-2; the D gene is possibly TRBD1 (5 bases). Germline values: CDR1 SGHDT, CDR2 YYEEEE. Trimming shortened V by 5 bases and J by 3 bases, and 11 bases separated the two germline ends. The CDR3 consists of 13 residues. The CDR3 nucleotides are TGTGCCAGCAGACTTGACAGAGACTATGGCTACACCTTC. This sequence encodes CASRLDRDYGYTF.

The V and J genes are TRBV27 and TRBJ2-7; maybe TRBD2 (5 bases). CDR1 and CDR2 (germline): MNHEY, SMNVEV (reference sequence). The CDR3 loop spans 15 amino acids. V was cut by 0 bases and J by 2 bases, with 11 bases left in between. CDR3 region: CASSLSGWETYEQYF. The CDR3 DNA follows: TGTGCCAGCAGTTTATCAGGGTGGGAGACCTACGAGCAGTACTTC.